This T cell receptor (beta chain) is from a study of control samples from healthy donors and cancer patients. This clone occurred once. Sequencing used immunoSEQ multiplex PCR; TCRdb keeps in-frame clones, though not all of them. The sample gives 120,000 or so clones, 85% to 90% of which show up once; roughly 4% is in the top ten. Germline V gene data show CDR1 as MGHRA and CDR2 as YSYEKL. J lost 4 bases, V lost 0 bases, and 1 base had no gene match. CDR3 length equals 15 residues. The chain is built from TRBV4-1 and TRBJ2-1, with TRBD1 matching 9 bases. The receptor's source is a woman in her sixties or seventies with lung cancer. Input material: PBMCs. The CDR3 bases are TGCGCCAGCAGCCAAGAGGGACAGGGATACAATGAGCAGTTCTTC. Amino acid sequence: CASSQEGQGYNEQFF.